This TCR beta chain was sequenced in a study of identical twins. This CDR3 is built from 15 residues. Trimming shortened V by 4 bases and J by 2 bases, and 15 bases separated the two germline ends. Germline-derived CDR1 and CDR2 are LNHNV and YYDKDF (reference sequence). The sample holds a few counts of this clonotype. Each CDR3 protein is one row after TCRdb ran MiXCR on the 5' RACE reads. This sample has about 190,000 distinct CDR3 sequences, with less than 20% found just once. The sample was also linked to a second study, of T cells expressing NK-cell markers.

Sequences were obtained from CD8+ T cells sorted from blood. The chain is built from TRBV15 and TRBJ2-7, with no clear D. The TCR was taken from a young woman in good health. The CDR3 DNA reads TGTGCCACCAGCACCCCGAGCAGGCATACCTACGAGCAGTACTTC. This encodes CATSTPSRHTYEQYF.